The 26 T cell receptor beta chains below were found in one sample sequenced in a study of cytomegalovirus exposure and HLA in healthy donors. PCR primers comprised 60 Vbeta and 13 Jbeta primers. TCRdb keeps only in-frame clones here, not all; method: immunoSEQ multiplex PCR. The sample has about 120,000 clones, about two thirds seen once. The sequencing input was PBMCs. The receptor source for this set is a man under 40 in good health and CMV-seronegative.

This clone was found a few times. V usage is TRBV19 and J usage is TRBJ2-1, with TRBD1 matching over 8 bases. The CDR3 length is 14 residues. CDR1 and CDR2 (germline): LNHDA, SQIVND (reference sequence). V shed 3 bases and J 8 bases; nucleotides not matched to a gene: 6. The CDR3 DNA is TGTGCCAGTAGTATTACCGACAGGGGAGATGAGCAGTTCTTC. It translates to CASSITDRGDEQFF.

The CDR3 DNA follows: TGTGCCTGGAGTGTACTCAGGGACACTGAAGCTTTCTTT. Protein: CAWSVLRDTEAFF. The rearrangement uses TRBV30 and TRBJ1-1; the D gene is possibly TRBD1 (5 bases). The V end lost 0 bases, the J end lost 3 bases, and 8 bases lay between the germline ends. The CDR3 covers 13 residues. Germline CDR1 and CDR2: GTSNPN and SVGIG (reference sequence). Looking up the rest from reference TRBV30 and TRBJ1-1 gives the full variable domain: SQTIHQWPATLVQPVGSPLSLECTVEGTSNPNLYWYRQAAGRGLQLLFYSVGIGQISSEVPQNLSASRPQDRQFILSSKKLLLSDSGFYLCAWSVLRDTEAFFGQGTRLTVV.

The genes are TRBV5-1 and TRBJ1-1; 7 positions match TRBD1. CDR3 length: 13 residues. The germline V gene encodes CDR1 SGHRS and CDR2 YFSETQ. With V trimmed by 7 bases and J by 1 base, 4 bases remained unmatched. CDR3: CASAGTENTEAFF. In DNA, the CDR3 is TGCGCCAGCGCCGGGACAGAGAACACTGAAGCTTTCTTT.

CDR3 loop: CSARDRVFNTGELFF. As DNA, the CDR3 is TGTTCCGCCAGGGACAGGGTTTTCAACACCGGGGAGCTGTTTTTT. The V call is TRBV7-9, the J call TRBJ2-2, with 9 bases identical to TRBD1. The CDR3 contains 15 residues. The V gene's germline CDR1 is SEHNR and CDR2 FQNEAQ (reference sequence).

This chain links TRBV7-9 with TRBJ1-1; D not resolved. Per the germline V gene, CDR1 is SEHNR and CDR2 is FQNEAQ (reference sequence). The CDR3 loop spans 12 amino acids. The CDR3 loop reads CSYTGLNTEAFF. In nucleotides, the CDR3 is TGTTCCTACACCGGGTTGAACACTGAAGCTTTCTTT.

The chain is built from TRBV19 and TRBJ1-1; D is perhaps TRBD1 (6 bases). Deletions cut 7 bases from V and 4 bases from J, with 13 bases between. CDR1 LNHDA and CDR2 SQIVND come from the germline V gene (reference sequence). This CDR3 contains 13 residues. The CDR3 coding sequence is TGTGCCAGTAAGGCAGGGGTGATCACTGAAGCTTTCTTT. The encoded protein is CASKAGVITEAFF.

The CDR3 sequence: CASSETGNNQPQHF. The CDR3 region has the DNA TGTGCCAGCAGCGAGACAGGGAACAATCAGCCCCAGCATTTT. The chain is built from TRBV9 and TRBJ1-5, with 7 nucleotides matching TRBD1. Per the germline V gene, CDR1 is SGDLS and CDR2 is YYNGEE. The ends lost 3 bases at V and 3 bases at J; junction bases unmatched: 3. The CDR3 runs 14 residues. Variable domain in full (rest from reference TRBV9 and TRBJ1-5): DSGVTQTPKHLITATGQRVTLRCSPRSGDLSVYWYQQSLDQGLQFLIQYYNGEERAKGNILERFSAQQFPDLHSELNLSSLELGDSALYFCASSETGNNQPQHFGDGTRLSIL.

V is TRBV28 and J is TRBJ2-1; the D gene is possibly TRBD1 (6 bases). The germline V gene encodes CDR1 MDHEN and CDR2 SYDVKM. The CDR3 covers 15 residues. The V end lost 6 bases, the J end lost 5 bases, and 17 bases lay between the germline ends. The chain's CDR3 is CASSPDRDRNNEQFF. The CDR3 DNA sequence: TGTGCCAGCAGCCCAGACCGAGACAGGAACAATGAGCAGTTCTTC.

The chain carries TRBV28 and TRBJ2-7, with a weak D call TRBD2 (6 bases). The CDR3 covers 15 residues. Germline V gene data show CDR1 as MDHEN and CDR2 as SYDVKM. V was pared by 2 bases and J by 0 bases, with 11 bases between. The CDR3 loop is CASSLTGVGSYEQYF. CDR3 sequence (DNA): TGTGCCAGCAGTTTAACGGGGGTTGGCTCCTACGAGCAGTACTTC.

The CDR3 nucleotides read TGTGCCAGCAGTTACTCGACGGGGGAATTAGCCGGGGAGCTGTTTTTT. Translation: CASSYSTGELAGELFF. The rearrangement links TRBV6-5 to TRBJ2-2; tentative D call: TRBD2 (6 bases). Deletions cut 0 bases from V and 6 bases from J, with 14 bases between. Germline V gives CDR1 MNHEY, CDR2 SVGAGI. The CDR3 spans 16 residues.

The CDR3 loop reads CASSGHGPDQPQHF. CDR3 coding DNA: TGTGCCAGCAGTGGACATGGGCCCGATCAGCCCCAGCATTTT. The chain employs TRBV6-1 and TRBJ1-5; D unresolved. Trimming shortened V by 4 bases and J by 5 bases, and 12 bases separated the two germline ends. Germline assignment: CDR1 MNHNS and CDR2 SASEGT. This CDR3 region has 14 residues.

The V and J genes are TRBV28 and TRBJ2-7, with 11 bases lining up with TRBD2. The J segment lost 0 bases and the V segment lost 5 bases, leaving 9 bases of the junction unmatched. The CDR3 consists of 17 residues. Germline-derived CDR1 and CDR2 are MDHEN and SYDVKM. The CDR3 DNA reads TGTGCCAGCAGTCCGATACTAGCGGGGGCCGACTCCTACGAGCAGTACTTC. As protein: CASSPILAGADSYEQYF.

This clone has a handful of counts. The CDR3 spells CASSPQQGADEKLFF. The CDR3 coding sequence is TGTGCCAGCTCACCACAACAGGGGGCGGATGAAAAACTGTTTTTT. The chain carries TRBV18 and TRBJ1-4; 9 bases are shared with TRBD1. Germline lookup yields CDR1 KGHSH and CDR2 LQKENI. The junction had 3 bases not matched to a gene; V was cut back by 1 base and J by 6 bases. The CDR3 length is 15 residues.

The V gene is TRBV2, the J gene TRBJ2-4; 7 bases align to TRBD1. Germline V gene lookup returns CDR1 SNHLY and CDR2 FYNNEI. The CDR3 has 13 residues. V lost 1 base and J lost 6; bases outside the gene matches: 0. The CDR3 sequence: CASSEGQGNIQYF. CDR3 in DNA: TGTGCCAGCAGTGAAGGACAGGGAAACATTCAGTACTTC.

V and J are TRBV18 and TRBJ1-2; D not certain. The V and J ends lost 0 bases and 7 bases respectively, with 12 bases between them. The germline V gene encodes CDR1 KGHSH and CDR2 LQKENI. The length of the CDR3 is 14 residues. CDR3 sequence (DNA): TGTGCCAGCTCACCACCGGCAATTGCGGGTGGCTACACCTTC. Residues: CASSPPAIAGGYTF.

The chain carries TRBV27 and TRBJ2-1; the match to TRBD2 covers 7 bases. Germline trimming cut 3 bases from V and 4 bases from J; bases unmatched to any gene: 9. This CDR3 has 16 amino acids. Germline V gives CDR1 MNHEY, CDR2 SMNVEV (reference sequence). The chain's CDR3 is CASSFYGGDVYNEQFF. In DNA form, the CDR3 reads TGTGCCAGCAGTTTTTATGGGGGGGACGTATACAATGAGCAGTTCTTC.

This chain uses TRBV27 with TRBJ1-4; 10 nucleotides line up with TRBD1. The CDR3 sequence is 15 residues long. With 4 bases clipped from V and 10 bases from J, the junction kept 9 bases outside the gene matches. The germline V gene encodes CDR1 MNHEY and CDR2 SMNVEV (reference sequence). The DNA of the CDR3 is TGTGCCAGCAGTTCGCCGGGACAGGGGTGGCTAAAACTGTTTTTT. Residues: CASSSPGQGWLKLFF. Full variable domain (remainder filled in from reference TRBV27 and TRBJ1-4): EAQVTQNPRYLITVTGKKLTVTCSQNMNHEYMSWYRQDPGLGLRQIYYSMNVEVTDKGDVPEGYKVSRKEKRNFPLILESPSPNQTSLYFCASSSPGQGWLKLFFGSGTQLSVL.

The chain links TRBV7-9 to TRBJ1-1, with 8 bases matching TRBD1. The germline CDR1 and CDR2 sequences are SEHNR and FQNEAQ (reference sequence). Unmatched junction bases numbered 7, after V lost 5 bases and J lost 5 bases. The CDR3 has 14 residues. For the CDR3, the DNA is TGTGCCAGCAGCCTAGGGACAGGATCTACTGAAGCTTTCTTT. Its translation: CASSLGTGSTEAFF.

This clone has more than one count but fewer than ten. CDR3 in DNA: TGTGCCAGCAGTTACCTTTCGGGGTACGATCAGCCCCAGCATTTT. Amino acids: CASSYLSGYDQPQHF. The rearrangement uses TRBV6-6 and TRBJ1-5; D not resolved. The length of the CDR3 is 15 residues. Germline V gene lookup returns CDR1 MNHNY and CDR2 SVGAGI (reference sequence). V lost 2 bases and J lost 5, with 13 bases in between.

This chain connects TRBV28 to TRBJ1-5, with D perhaps matching TRBD1 (5 bases). This CDR3 region has 14 residues. The germline V gene has CDR1 MDHEN and CDR2 SYDVKM. Trimming stripped 7 bases from V and 1 base from J, with 11 bases between. In DNA form, the CDR3 reads TGTGCCAGCACCCCCGGGGGGAGCAATCAGCCCCAGCATTTT. This codes for CASTPGGSNQPQHF.

The chain recombines TRBV7-2 with TRBJ1-2; TRBD1 might be the D (5 bases). The CDR3 loop spans 14 amino acids. Germline CDR1 is SGHTA and CDR2 is FQGNSA. Deletions cut 1 base from V and 3 bases from J, with 9 bases between. The CDR3 protein is CASSLGGKYYGYTF. DNA of the CDR3: TGTGCCAGCAGCTTAGGGGGCAAGTACTATGGCTACACCTTC.

The rearrangement uses TRBV28 and TRBJ2-7, with TRBD2 identical over 8 bases. V shed 5 bases, J shed 2 bases, and the junction held 8 bases outside the gene matches. From germline, CDR1 is MDHEN and CDR2 SYDVKM. The CDR3 totals 15 residues. This CDR3 is CASSRMVAGTYEQYF. CDR3 nucleotide sequence: TGTGCCAGCAGTCGCATGGTAGCGGGGACCTACGAGCAGTACTTC.

The chain links TRBV10-2 to TRBJ2-7; a possible D gene is TRBD1 (6 bases). The CDR3 runs 15 residues. The V gene's germline CDR1 is WSHSY and CDR2 SAAADI. V was cut by 1 base and J by 2 bases, with 12 bases left in between. CDR3 residues: CASSEYGTKTYEQYF. As DNA, the CDR3 is TGCGCCAGCAGTGAGTACGGGACAAAGACCTACGAGCAGTACTTC.

The chain uses TRBV28 and TRBJ1-2; 7 bases agree with TRBD1. The V segment lost 1 base and the J segment 7 bases; nucleotides outside the gene matches: 3. Germline assignment: CDR1 MDHEN and CDR2 SYDVKM. The CDR3 length is 13 residues. CDR3 DNA sequence: TGTGCCAGCAGTTTATCGACAGGGCCTGGCTACACCTTC. Translation gives CASSLSTGPGYTF.

The CDR3 reads CASSSDSWKDTQYF. The CDR3 region has the DNA TGTGCCAGCAGCTCGGACAGTTGGAAAGATACGCAGTATTTT. This chain joins TRBV7-2 and TRBJ2-3; TRBD1 might be the D (6 bases). Germline CDR1 reads SGHTA; CDR2 reads FQGNSA. Between the trimmed V and J ends, which lost 4 bases and 5 bases, there was a span of 13 bases. This CDR3 contains 14 residues.

The V call is TRBV27, the J call TRBJ2-5; 9 bases match TRBD2. CDR1 and CDR2 from the germline V gene are MNHEY and SMNVEV (reference sequence). The CDR3 runs 16 residues. V gave up 2 bases and J gave up 3 bases; unmatched junction bases: 7. Here the CDR3 DNA reads TGTGCCAGCAGTTTAGGAGGCGGGGGGGTCGAAGAGACCCAGTACTTC. This translates into CASSLGGGGVEETQYF.